This T cell receptor beta chain is drawn from a study of CD8+ T cells in alopecia areata. This clone turned up a few times. Antigen unknown. The study, taken as a whole, reports: Clarity of TCR sharing across patients fell short of that in mice, possibly HLA-related.

Indicated treatment: oral pan-JAK inhibitor, 5-10 mg twice daily. Sequencing templates came from extracted RNA that was reverse transcribed into cDNA. Using immunoSEQ multiplex PCR, the repertoire was profiled, and TCRdb retains in-frame clones only, with some absent. The table includes more than 95,000 clones, about nine tenths detected once. This CDR3 has 15 residues. Germline V lookup: CDR1 MNHEY, CDR2 SMNVEV (reference sequence). V lost 2 bases and J lost 4, with 12 bases in between. The chain combines TRBV27 with TRBJ1-5; possibly TRBD1 for D (6 bases). This specimen consisted of CD8+ T cells sorted from blood, obtained at approximately week 30, from a patient treated with tofacitinib. The origin of this receptor is a human donor with alopecia areata. The CDR3: CASSLMAGVNQPQHF. For the CDR3, the DNA is TGTGCCAGCAGTTTAATGGCAGGGGTAAATCAGCCCCAGCATTTT.